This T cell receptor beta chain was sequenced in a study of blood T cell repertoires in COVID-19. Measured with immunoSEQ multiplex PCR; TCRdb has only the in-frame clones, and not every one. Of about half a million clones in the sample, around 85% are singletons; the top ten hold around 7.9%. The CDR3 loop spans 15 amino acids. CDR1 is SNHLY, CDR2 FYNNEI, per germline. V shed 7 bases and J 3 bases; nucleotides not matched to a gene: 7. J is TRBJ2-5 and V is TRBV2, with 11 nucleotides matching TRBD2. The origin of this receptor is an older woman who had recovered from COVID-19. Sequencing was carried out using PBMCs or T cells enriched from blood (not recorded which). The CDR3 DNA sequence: TGTGCCAGCATTAGCGGGGGGGGTGGTAAAGAGACCCAGTACTTC. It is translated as CASISGGGGKETQYF.